A selection of T cell receptor beta chains follows, all from one sample in a study of T-cell memory formation after mild COVID-19. One entry per CDR3 protein results from TCRdb running MiXCR on the 5' RACE reads. The profile shows approximately 430,000 distinct CDR3 sequences, 23% of them singletons. Sequenced: PBMCs or a T cell subset sorted from them (not recorded which). The origin of the receptors is an adult woman who had mild COVID-19 (a few samples of this study predate the infection). Cell type and time point are not known. CDR3s include the opening cysteine and the closing phenylalanine or tryptophan. The D gene is left open where the match is weak. Size tells how often a clone was seen (once, few, many) or the class of an expanded clone, and some rows leave it out.

D: TRBD2
size: .
V: TRBV24-1
J: TRBJ2-1
CDR3: CATSLTGGGEQFF
DNA: TGTGCCACCAGTCTTACGGGAGGTGGTGAGCAGTTCTTC

D: .
size: few
V: TRBV3-1
J: TRBJ2-5
CDR3: CASSHVGPRGAQYF
DNA: TGTGCCAGCAGCCATGTGGGTCCCCGTGGGGCCCAGTACTTC

D: .
size: .
V: TRBV6-1
J: TRBJ2-7
CDR3: CASSEAWGPRTYEQYF
DNA: TGTGCCAGCAGTGAAGCCTGGGGACCGCGGACCTACGAGCAGTACTTC

D: .
size: .
V: TRBV3-1
J: TRBJ2-7
CDR3: CASSQGLLVYEQYF
DNA: TGTGCCAGCAGCCAAGGACTACTCGTCTACGAGCAGTACTTC

D: .
size: .
V: TRBV7-2
J: TRBJ1-6
CDR3: CASSLVGSGSPLHF
DNA: TGTGCCAGCAGCTTAGTAGGGTCGGGTTCACCCCTCCACTTT

D: .
size: few
V: TRBV11-3
J: TRBJ1-1
CDR3: CASSLGGTMNTEAFF
DNA: TGTGCCAGCAGCTTAGGAGGGACGATGAACACTGAAGCTTTCTTT

D: .
size: .
V: TRBV5-6
J: TRBJ1-2
CDR3: CASSRRGTYGYTF
DNA: TGTGCCAGCAGCAGGAGGGGGACCTATGGCTACACCTTC

D: TRBD2
size: .
V: TRBV7-6
J: TRBJ2-5
CDR3: CASSSRTSGVETQYF
DNA: TGTGCCAGCAGCTCCAGGACTAGCGGGGTAGAGACCCAGTACTTC

D: .
size: many
V: TRBV4-3
J: TRBJ2-2
CDR3: CASSGLWVGGELFF
DNA: TGCGCCAGCAGCGGCCTATGGGTGGGCGGGGAGCTGTTTTTT

D: TRBD1
size: few
V: TRBV11-2
J: TRBJ2-7
CDR3: CASSSGQGALYEQYF
DNA: TGTGCCAGCAGCTCGGGACAGGGGGCCCTCTACGAGCAGTACTTC

D: .
size: .
V: TRBV2
J: TRBJ1-6
CDR3: CASKGRGNSPLHF
DNA: TGTGCCAGTAAGGGACGGGGCAATTCACCCCTCCACTTT

D: .
size: .
V: TRBV4-1
J: TRBJ2-5
CDR3: CASSQPLETQYF
DNA: TGCGCCAGCAGCCAACCTTTGGAGACCCAGTACTTC

D: TRBD2
size: .
V: TRBV7-9
J: TRBJ2-5
CDR3: CASSDSLAGGETQYF
DNA: TGTGCCAGCAGCGATAGCCTAGCGGGAGGAGAGACCCAGTACTTC

D: .
size: few
V: TRBV12-3/TRBV12-4
J: TRBJ2-7
CDR3: CASSTTPGDSLWEQYF
DNA: TGTGCCAGCAGCACCACTCCAGGGGACTCCCTCTGGGAGCAGTACTTC